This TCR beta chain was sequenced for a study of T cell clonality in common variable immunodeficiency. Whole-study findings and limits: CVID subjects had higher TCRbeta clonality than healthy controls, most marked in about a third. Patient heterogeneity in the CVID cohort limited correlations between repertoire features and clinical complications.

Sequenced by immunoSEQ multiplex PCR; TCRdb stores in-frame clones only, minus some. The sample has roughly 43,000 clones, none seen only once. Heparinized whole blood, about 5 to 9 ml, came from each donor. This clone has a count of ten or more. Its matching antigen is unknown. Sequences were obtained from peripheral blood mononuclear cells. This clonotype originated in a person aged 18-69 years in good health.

The sequenced part of the CDR3 DNA is TGTGCCAGCCGCCGGGACAGCTCCTACGAG. It encodes CASRRDSSYE. The entire CDR3 protein reads CASRRDSSYEQYF. The chain joins TRBV5-6 to TRBJ2-7, with 7 bases aligning to TRBD1. Read sequence stops 3 residues before the CDR3 end, and the germline J gene provides the missing end. This CDR3 has 13 amino acids. The junction had 4 bases not matched to a gene; V was cut back by 7 bases and J by 0 bases. CDR1 is SGHDT, CDR2 YYEEEE, per germline.